The following is a TCR beta chain sequence with its context. The treatment denotes: 15 to 20 received Ad26.COV2.S at low or high dose, single or two shots; roughly five received placebo; per-sample allocation not given. Day 63 after the first injection of vaccine or placebo was the sampling time. This sample was taken from a study of Ad26.COV2.S vaccination and SARS-CoV-2 variants. Repertoires were generated with immunoSEQ multiplex PCR, while TCRdb's copy carries only in-frame clones and drops some. The table lists 300,000 to 450,000 clones, about 85% of them singletons. The CDR3 length is 18 residues. J was trimmed by 4 bases and V by 0 bases; bases with no gene match: 9. The germline V gene encodes CDR1 LGHDT and CDR2 YNNKEL (reference sequence).

This TCR came from a person aged 18 to 65 who received the Ad26.COV2.S COVID-19 vaccine or a placebo. The chain carries TRBV3-1 (or the pseudogene TRBV3-2) and TRBJ2-2; 9 bases match TRBD2. The sample here was peripheral blood, taken in a trial of Ad26.COV2.S vaccine versus placebo. The CDR3 is CASSQDISGGIVTGELFF. The CDR3 coding sequence is TGTGCCAGCAGCCAAGATATAAGCGGGGGGATTGTCACCGGGGAGCTGTTTTTT.